This is a list of T cell receptor beta chains from one sample in a study of T cell changes during pregnancy in multiple sclerosis. Sequencing used immunoSEQ multiplex PCR; TCRdb keeps in-frame clones, though not all of them. The repertoire holds tens of thousands of clones, with 93% as singletons. Sequenced here: peripheral blood, sampled in the second trimester of pregnancy. The receptor set was obtained from a female donor with multiple sclerosis, enrolled in a pregnancy study. The CDR3 runs from the conserved cysteine through the conserved F or W. The D gene is left open where the match is weak. Clone sizes are given selectively: once, few, many, or a class where the clone is expanded.

TRBV11-2,TRBJ2-3,NA,NA,TGTGCCAGCAGCTTAGATCGGGTGTCGGCGGCGCAGTATTTT,CASSLDRVSAAQYF
TRBV29-1,TRBJ1-1,TRBD1,few,TGCAGCGTTGGTCAGGGGGGCACTGAAGCTTTCTTT,CSVGQGGTEAFF
TRBV9,TRBJ2-1,TRBD2,NA,TGTGCCAGCAGCGTAGTCGGAAGCGGGGGGGTGAATGAGCAGTTCTTC,CASSVVGSGGVNEQFF
TRBV30,TRBJ2-1,TRBD1,once,TGTGCCTGGAGTGTCCCGGACAGGGCCCCTTACAATGAGCAGTTCTTC,CAWSVPDRAPYNEQFF
TRBV2,TRBJ2-1,TRBD1,NA,TGTGCCAGCAGTAGGGGAGCCGGGACAGGGTTTTATGAGCAGTTCTTC,CASSRGAGTGFYEQFF
TRBV5-1,TRBJ2-1,TRBD1,NA,TGCGCCAGCAGCTTGGGACAGGGGGCCAGAGCAGACAATGAGCAGTTCTTC,CASSLGQGARADNEQFF
TRBV5-1,TRBJ2-7,TRBD1,once,TGCGCCAGCATGGTAAGGACAGGTCGGACCTACGAGCAGTACTTC,CASMVRTGRTYEQYF
TRBV5-5,TRBJ1-1,NA,NA,TGTGCCAGCACGGTCCGCATGAACACTGAAGCTTTCTTT,CASTVRMNTEAFF
TRBV30,TRBJ1-4,NA,few,TGTGCCTGGACAGGGAGGTGGAATGAAAAACTGTTTTTT,CAWTGRWNEKLFF
TRBV5-1,TRBJ1-3,NA,NA,TGCGCCAGCAGCGCCGACCTGGGGGGGCAGGCTGGAAACACCATATATTTT,CASSADLGGQAGNTIYF
TRBV5-1,TRBJ2-1,TRBD2,NA,TGCGCCAGCAGCTTGGTGGTAGCGGGGGGACTGAATTCCTACAATGAGCAGTTCTTC,CASSLVVAGGLNSYNEQFF
TRBV5-1,TRBJ2-2,NA,NA,TGCGCCAGCAGCTATTCTGCAGGGCCCGGGGAGCTGTTTTTT,CASSYSAGPGELFF
TRBV7-2,TRBJ1-2,NA,NA,TGTGCCAGCAGCCCCGGGTCTAACTATGGCTACACCTTC,CASSPGSNYGYTF
TRBV5-6,TRBJ2-3,TRBD1,NA,TGTGCCAGCAGCCCGACAGGGCGGGATACGCAGTATTTT,CASSPTGRDTQYF
TRBV6-5,TRBJ1-2,TRBD1,once,TGTGCCAGCAGCCGCTCGAACAGGGGGTTGTGGGGCTACACCTTC,CASSRSNRGLWGYTF
TRBV5-1,TRBJ2-4,TRBD2,NA,TGCGCCAGCAGCTCGACTAGCGGGGGGTTAGCCAAAAACATTCAGTACTTC,CASSSTSGGLAKNIQYF
TRBV4-1,TRBJ2-1,TRBD2,NA,TGCGCCAGCAGCTCCTCGACTAGCGGGGTCCTCCTTGAGCAGTTCTTC,CASSSSTSGVLLEQFF
TRBV9,TRBJ2-2,NA,once,TGTGCCAGCAGCGTAGTGTTAGAAGAAGGGGCCGGGGAGCTGTTTTTT,CASSVVLEEGAGELFF
TRBV11-2,TRBJ2-5,TRBD1,NA,TGTGCCAGCAGCCCCCGACAGGGGGCGAGGGAGACCCAGTACTTC,CASSPRQGARETQYF
TRBV5-1,TRBJ2-3,TRBD2,NA,TGCGCCAGCAGCCCGCGGACTAGCGGGGGGGATACGCAGTATTTT,CASSPRTSGGDTQYF
TRBV6-5,TRBJ1-3,NA,NA,TGTGCCAGCAGCTCCCAGGGGAACACCATATATTTT,CASSSQGNTIYF
TRBV5-6,TRBJ2-4,TRBD1,NA,TGTGCCAGCAGCTTCGACGACAGGGGGCGCAACATTCAGTACTTC,CASSFDDRGRNIQYF
TRBV29-1,TRBJ1-1,NA,NA,TGCAGCGTAGTGGGAGGGAACACTGAAGCTTTCTTT,CSVVGGNTEAFF
TRBV5-8,TRBJ2-3,NA,once,TGTGCCAGCAGGTTCCTAGGGGGAACAGATACGCAGTATTTT,CASRFLGGTDTQYF
TRBV4-1,TRBJ2-2,TRBD2,NA,TGCGCCAGCAGCCATCTCCCGAGCGGGGGCGGGGGGGGCATCACCGGGGAGCTGTTTTTT,CASSHLPSGGGGGITGELFF
TRBV2,TRBJ1-3,NA,NA,TGTGCCAGCAGTGAAGCCGGGAACACCATATATTTT,CASSEAGNTIYF
TRBV27,TRBJ2-1,TRBD2,NA,TGTGCCAGCAACCCTAGCGGGGGGGCTGTCCATGAGCAGTTCTTC,CASNPSGGAVHEQFF
TRBV9,TRBJ2-5,NA,NA,TGTGCCAGCAGCCTAGGGTTCAGGGGTGGTGGAGAGACCCAGTACTTC,CASSLGFRGGGETQYF
TRBV6-5,TRBJ2-1,NA,NA,TGTGCCAGCAAGGGAGGGGGGGCTAATGAGCAGTTCTTC,CASKGGGANEQFF
TRBV5-1,TRBJ2-5,TRBD1,NA,TGCGCCAGCAGCCACCGACAGGGGGCGGGAGAGACCCAGTACTTC,CASSHRQGAGETQYF